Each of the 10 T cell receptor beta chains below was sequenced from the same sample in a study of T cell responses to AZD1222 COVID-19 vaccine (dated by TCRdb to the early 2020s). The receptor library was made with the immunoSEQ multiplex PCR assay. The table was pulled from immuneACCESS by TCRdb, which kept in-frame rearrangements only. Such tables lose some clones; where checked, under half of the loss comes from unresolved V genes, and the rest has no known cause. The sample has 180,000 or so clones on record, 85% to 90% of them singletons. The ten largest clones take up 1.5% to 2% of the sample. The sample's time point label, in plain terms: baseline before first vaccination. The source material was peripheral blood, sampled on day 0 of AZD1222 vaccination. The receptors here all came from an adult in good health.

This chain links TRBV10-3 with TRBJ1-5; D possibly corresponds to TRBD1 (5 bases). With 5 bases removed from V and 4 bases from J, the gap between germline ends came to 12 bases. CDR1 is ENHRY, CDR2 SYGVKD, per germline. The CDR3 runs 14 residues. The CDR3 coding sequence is TGTGCCATCAGTCCCGACAGCGGAAATCAGCCCCAGCATTTT. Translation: CAISPDSGNQPQHF.

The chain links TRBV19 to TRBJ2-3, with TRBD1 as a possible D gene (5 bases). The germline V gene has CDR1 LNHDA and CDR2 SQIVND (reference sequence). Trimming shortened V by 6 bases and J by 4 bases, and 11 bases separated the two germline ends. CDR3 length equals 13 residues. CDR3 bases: TGTGCCAGTAGAGGCCAGGGTGCAGATACGCAGTATTTT. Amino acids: CASRGQGADTQYF.

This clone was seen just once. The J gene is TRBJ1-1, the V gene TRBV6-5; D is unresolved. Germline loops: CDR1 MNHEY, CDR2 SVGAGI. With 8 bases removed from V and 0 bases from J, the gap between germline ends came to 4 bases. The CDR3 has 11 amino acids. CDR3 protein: CASPMNTEAFF. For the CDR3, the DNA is TGTGCCAGCCCCATGAACACTGAAGCTTTCTTT.

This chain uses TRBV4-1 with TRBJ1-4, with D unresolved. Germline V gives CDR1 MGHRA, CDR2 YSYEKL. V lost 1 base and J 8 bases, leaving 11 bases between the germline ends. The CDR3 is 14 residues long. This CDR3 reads CASSQAGVREKLFF. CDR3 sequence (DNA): TGCGCCAGCAGCCAAGCCGGGGTGAGGGAAAAACTGTTTTTT.

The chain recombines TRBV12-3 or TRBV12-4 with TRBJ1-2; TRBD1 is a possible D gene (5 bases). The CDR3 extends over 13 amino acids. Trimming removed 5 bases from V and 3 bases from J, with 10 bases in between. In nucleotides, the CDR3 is TGTGCCAGCAGTCGAGAGGGGTACTATGGCTACACCTTC. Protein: CASSREGYYGYTF.

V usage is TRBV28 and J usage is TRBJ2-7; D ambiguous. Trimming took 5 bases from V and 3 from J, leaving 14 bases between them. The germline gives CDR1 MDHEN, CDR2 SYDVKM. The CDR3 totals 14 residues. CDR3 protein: CASSQGPKIYEQYF. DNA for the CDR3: TGTGCCAGCAGTCAAGGCCCGAAGATCTACGAGCAGTACTTC.

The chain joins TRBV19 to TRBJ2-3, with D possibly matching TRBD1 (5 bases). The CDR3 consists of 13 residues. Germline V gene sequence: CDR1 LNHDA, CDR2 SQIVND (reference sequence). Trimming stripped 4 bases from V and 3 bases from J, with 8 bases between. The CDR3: CASSKGQTDTQYF. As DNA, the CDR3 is TGTGCCAGTAGTAAGGGGCAAACAGATACGCAGTATTTT.

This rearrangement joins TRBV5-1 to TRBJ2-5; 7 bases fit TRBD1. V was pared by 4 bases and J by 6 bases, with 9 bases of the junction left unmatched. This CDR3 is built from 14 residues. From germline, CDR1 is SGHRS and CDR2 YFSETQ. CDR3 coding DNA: TGCGCCAGCAGCGAGGGACAGCCCGTTCAGACCCAGTACTTC. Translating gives CASSEGQPVQTQYF.

CDR3 sequence (DNA): TGCGCCAGCAGCTTAAGGACAGTGAACACCGGGGAGCTGTTTTTT. This translates into CASSLRTVNTGELFF. This chain links TRBV5-1 with TRBJ2-2; a weak D match, TRBD1 (6 bases). The CDR3 totals 15 residues. CDR1 is SGHRS, CDR2 YFSETQ, per germline. Trimming took 2 bases from V and 1 from J, leaving 9 bases between them.

CDR3 sequence: CASTPRPAGGYSPLHF. The CDR3, as DNA: TGTGCCAGCACCCCCCGGCCCGCGGGAGGTTATTCACCCCTCCACTTT. The rearrangement links TRBV28 to TRBJ1-6; D not certain. CDR3 size: 16 residues. Trimming took off 7 bases at V and 8 bases at J, with 21 bases between the two ends. CDR1 and CDR2 from the germline V gene are MDHEN and SYDVKM. The full variable domain, its missing parts supplied by reference TRBV28 and TRBJ1-6, is DVKVTQSSRYLVKRTGEKVFLECVQDMDHENMFWYRQDPGLGLRLIYFSYDVKMKEKGDIPEGYSVSREKKERFSLILESASTNQTSMYLCASTPRPAGGYSPLHFGNGTRLTVT.